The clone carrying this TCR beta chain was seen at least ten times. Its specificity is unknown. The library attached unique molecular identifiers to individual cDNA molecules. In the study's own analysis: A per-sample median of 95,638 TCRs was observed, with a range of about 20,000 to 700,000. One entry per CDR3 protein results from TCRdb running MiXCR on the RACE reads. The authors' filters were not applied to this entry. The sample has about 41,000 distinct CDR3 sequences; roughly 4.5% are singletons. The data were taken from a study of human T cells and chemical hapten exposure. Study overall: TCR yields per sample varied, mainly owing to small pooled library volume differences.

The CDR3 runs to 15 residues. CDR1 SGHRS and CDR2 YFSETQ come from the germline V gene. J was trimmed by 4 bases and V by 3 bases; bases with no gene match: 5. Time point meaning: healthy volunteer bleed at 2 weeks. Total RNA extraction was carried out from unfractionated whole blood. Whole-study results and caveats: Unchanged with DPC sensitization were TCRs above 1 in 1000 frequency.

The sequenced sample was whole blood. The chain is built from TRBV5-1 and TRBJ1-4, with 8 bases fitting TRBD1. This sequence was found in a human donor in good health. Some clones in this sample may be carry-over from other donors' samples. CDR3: CASSSRTGINEKLFF. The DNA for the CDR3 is TGCGCCAGCAGCTCCCGGACAGGGATTAATGAAAAACTGTTTTTT. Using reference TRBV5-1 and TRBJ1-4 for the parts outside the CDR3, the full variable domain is KAGVTQTPRYLIKTRGQQVTLSCSPISGHRSVSWYQQTPGQGLQFLFEYFSETQRNKGNFPGRFSGRQFSNSRSEMNVSTLELGDSALYLCASSSRTGINEKLFFGSGTQLSVL.